These 3 T cell receptor beta chains share one sample of origin, sequenced in a study of CD8+ T cells in alopecia areata. cDNA serving as the sequencing template came from extracted, reverse transcribed RNA. The protocol was immunoSEQ multiplex PCR, while the TCRdb copy is restricted to in-frame clones and leaves out a portion. The sample yields 100,000 to 150,000 clones, under 65% seen once. Treatment noted: oral pan-JAK inhibitor, 5-10 mg twice daily. This sample comprised CD4+ T cells sorted from blood, obtained at week 4, from a patient treated with tofacitinib. Receptors were obtained from a human donor with alopecia areata.

The J gene is TRBJ2-5, the V gene TRBV4-1; D may be TRBD1 (6 bases). The V end was cut by 1 base, the J end by 1 base, with 16 bases between. The CDR3 has 17 amino acids. In germline, CDR1 is MGHRA, CDR2 YSYEKL. CDR3 sequence (DNA): TGCGCCAGCAGCCAAGTGTCGGGCAGGGGATCCCAAGAGACCCAGTACTTC. Protein product: CASSQVSGRGSQETQYF.

The V gene is TRBV28, the J gene TRBJ1-5; D unclear. The CDR3 covers 12 residues. V was pared by 1 base and J by 6 bases, with 4 bases between. The germline V gene has CDR1 MDHEN and CDR2 SYDVKM. The CDR3 nucleotides read TGTGCCAGCAGTTTATCGGGTCAGCCCCAGCATTTT. It yields the protein CASSLSGQPQHF.

This sequence joins TRBV7-9 and TRBJ2-1, with no clear D. Germline V gene sequence: CDR1 SEHNR, CDR2 FQNEAQ (reference sequence). The germline V and J ends were trimmed by 1 base and 8 bases, with 6 bases remaining between them. The CDR3 length is 12 residues. CDR3 loop: CASSLGEYEQFF. The CDR3 nucleotides read TGTGCCAGCAGCTTAGGGGAATATGAGCAGTTCTTC. Full variable domain (missing parts from reference TRBV7-9 and TRBJ2-1): DTGVSQNPRHKITKRGQNVTFRCDPISEHNRLYWYRQTLGQGPEFLTYFQNEAQLEKSRLLSDRFSAERPKGSFSTLEIQRTEQGDSAMYLCASSLGEYEQFFGPGTRLTVL.